The entry below gives a single T cell receptor beta chain sequence along with its context. The CDR3 contains 15 residues. V shed 3 bases and J 6 bases; nucleotides not matched to a gene: 7. This sample is drawn from a study of blood T cell repertoires in COVID-19. Study overall: Samples of COVID-19 (acute and convalescent) were obtained from the United States, Italy and Spain.

Authors' data handling: For nucleated cells, counts were estimated from reference gene primer amplification. Sequencing was performed with immunoSEQ multiplex PCR; in TCRdb, only in-frame clones are kept and a portion is missing. V and J calls and clone size are copied from that table; D and trimming were computed from the DNA. The sample shows around 150,000 clones, about 80% of them seen only once. The V gene is TRBV23-1, the J gene TRBJ1-2, with TRBD1 matching over 10 bases. TRBV23-1 is annotated as an ORF whose role is uncertain. This clonotype was sampled from an elderly woman with acute or convalescent COVID-19. The material sequenced was peripheral blood. The CDR3 sequence is CASSHADRGLDGYTF. CDR3 coding DNA: TGCGCCAGCAGTCACGCTGACAGGGGGCTTGATGGCTACACCTTC.